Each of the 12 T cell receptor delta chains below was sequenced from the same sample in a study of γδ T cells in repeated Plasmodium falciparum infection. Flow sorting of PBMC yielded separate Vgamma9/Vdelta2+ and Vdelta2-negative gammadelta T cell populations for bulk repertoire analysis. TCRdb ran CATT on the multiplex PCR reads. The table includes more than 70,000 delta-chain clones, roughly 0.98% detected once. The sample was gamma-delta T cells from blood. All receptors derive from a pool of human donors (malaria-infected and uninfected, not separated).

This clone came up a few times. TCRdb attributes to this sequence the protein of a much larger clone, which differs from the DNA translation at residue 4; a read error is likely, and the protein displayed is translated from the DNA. CDR3 sequence reads: CALRDPYLPTMSTGGSARPLIF. Here the CDR3 DNA reads TGTGCTCTTAGGGACCCATACCTTCCTACGATGTCTACTGGGGGATCGGCCAGACCCCTGATCTTT. The gene calls are TRDV1 and TRDJ4, with TRDD3 as a possible D gene (10 bases). As TCRdb names no J gene, one was assigned here on the basis of a DNA match to germline. The CDR3 covers 22 residues. Germline CDR1 TSWWSYY, CDR2 QGS.

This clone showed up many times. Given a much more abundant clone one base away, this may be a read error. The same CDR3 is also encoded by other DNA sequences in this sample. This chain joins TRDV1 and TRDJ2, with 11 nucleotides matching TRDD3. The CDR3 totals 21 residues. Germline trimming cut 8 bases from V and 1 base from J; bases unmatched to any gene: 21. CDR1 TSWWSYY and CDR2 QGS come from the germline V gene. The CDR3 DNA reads TGTGCTCTTACCCTCGCCTCTTCTGGGGGATACAACCCATTTTTGACAGCACAACTCTTCTTT. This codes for CALTLASSGGYNPFLTAQLFF.

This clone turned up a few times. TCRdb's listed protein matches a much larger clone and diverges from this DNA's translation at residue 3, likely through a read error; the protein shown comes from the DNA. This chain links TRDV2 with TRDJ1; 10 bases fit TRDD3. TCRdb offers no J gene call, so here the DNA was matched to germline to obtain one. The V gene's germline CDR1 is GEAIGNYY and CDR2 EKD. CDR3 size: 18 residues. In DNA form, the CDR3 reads TGTGCCTATGACACCGTATGGGGGATACCGAGCCGCACCGATAAACTCATCTTT. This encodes CAYDTVWGIPSRTDKLIF.

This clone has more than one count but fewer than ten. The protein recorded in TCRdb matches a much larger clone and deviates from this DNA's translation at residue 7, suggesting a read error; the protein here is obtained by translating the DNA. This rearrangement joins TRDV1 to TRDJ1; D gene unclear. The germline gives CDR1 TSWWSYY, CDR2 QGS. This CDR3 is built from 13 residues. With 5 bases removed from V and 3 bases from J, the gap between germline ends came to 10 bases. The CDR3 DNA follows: TGTGCTCTTGGGTCCCCCTCCTCCGATAAACTCATCTTT. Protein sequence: CALGSPSSDKLIF.

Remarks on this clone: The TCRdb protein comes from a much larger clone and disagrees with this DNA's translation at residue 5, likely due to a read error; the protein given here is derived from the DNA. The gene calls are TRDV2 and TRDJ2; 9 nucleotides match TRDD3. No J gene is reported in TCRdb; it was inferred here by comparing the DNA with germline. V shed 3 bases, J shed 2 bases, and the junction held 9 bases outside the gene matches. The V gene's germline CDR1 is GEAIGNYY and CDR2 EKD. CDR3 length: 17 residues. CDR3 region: CACDAVGDNGLTAQLFF. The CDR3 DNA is TGTGCCTGTGACGCGGTGGGGGATAACGGCTTGACAGCACAACTCTTCTTT.

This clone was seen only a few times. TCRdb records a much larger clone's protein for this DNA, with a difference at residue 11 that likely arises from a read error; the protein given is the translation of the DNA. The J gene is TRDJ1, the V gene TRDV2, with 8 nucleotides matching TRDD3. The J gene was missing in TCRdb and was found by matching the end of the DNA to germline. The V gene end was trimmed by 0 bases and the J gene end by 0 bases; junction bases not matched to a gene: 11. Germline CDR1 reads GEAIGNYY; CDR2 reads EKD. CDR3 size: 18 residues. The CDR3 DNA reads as TGTGCCTGTGACACCGTCGCACTGGGGGCCTGGTACACCGATAAACTCATCTTT. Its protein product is CACDTVALGAWYTDKLIF.

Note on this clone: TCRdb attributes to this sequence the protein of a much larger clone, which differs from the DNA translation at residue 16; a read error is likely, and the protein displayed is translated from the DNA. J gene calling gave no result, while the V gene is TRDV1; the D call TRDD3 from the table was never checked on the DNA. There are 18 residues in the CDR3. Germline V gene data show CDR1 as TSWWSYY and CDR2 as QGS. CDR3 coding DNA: TGTGCTCTTGGGGATGTCATTGGGGGATACGACTTGACAGCACAACCCTTCTTT. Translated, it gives CALGDVIGGYDLTAQPFF.

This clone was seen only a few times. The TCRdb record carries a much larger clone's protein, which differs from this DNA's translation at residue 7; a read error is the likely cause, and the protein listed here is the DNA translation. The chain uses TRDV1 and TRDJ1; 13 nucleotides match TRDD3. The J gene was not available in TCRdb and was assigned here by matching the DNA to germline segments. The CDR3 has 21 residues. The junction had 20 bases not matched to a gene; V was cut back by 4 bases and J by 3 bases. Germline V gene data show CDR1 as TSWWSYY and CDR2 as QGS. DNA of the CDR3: TGTGCTCTTGGGGCCCCTCCCTACGTATCCCTACTGGGGGATACGGCCGATAAACTCATCTTT. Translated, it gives CALGAPPYVSLLGDTADKLIF.

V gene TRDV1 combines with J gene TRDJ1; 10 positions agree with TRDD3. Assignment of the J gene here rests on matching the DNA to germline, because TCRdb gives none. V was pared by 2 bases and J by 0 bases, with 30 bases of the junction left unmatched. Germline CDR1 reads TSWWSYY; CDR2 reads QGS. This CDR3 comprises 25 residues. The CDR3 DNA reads TGTGCTCTTGGGGAAATAGGTTATATACGCGAGACTCGGACCAACTGGGGGATGTACACCGATAAACTCATCTTT. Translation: CALGEIGYIRETRTNWGMYTDKLIF.

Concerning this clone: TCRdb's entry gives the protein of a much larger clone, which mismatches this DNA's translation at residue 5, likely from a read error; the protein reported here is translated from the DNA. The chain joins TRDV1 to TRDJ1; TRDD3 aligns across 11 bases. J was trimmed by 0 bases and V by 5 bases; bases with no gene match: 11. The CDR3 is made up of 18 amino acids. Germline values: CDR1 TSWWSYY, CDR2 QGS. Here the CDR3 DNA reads TGTGCTCTTGGGTCTGGGGGATACCTCGTTGAGTACACCGATAAACTCATCTTT. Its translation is CALGSGGYLVEYTDKLIF.

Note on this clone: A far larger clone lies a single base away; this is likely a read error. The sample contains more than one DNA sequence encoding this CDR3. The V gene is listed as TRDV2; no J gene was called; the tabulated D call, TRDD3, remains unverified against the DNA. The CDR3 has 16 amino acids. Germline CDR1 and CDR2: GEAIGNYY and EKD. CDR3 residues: CACDPRTGGDTDKLIF. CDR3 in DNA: TGTGCCTGTGACCCACGTACTGGGGGGGACACCGATAAACTCATATTT.

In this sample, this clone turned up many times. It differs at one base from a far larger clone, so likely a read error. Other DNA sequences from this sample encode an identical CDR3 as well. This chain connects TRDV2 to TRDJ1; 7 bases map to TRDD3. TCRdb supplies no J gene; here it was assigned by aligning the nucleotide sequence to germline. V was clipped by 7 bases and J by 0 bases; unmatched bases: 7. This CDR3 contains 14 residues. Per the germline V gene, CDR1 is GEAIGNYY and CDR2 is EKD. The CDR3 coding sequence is TGTGCCTGCGCTCTCTGGGGGTACACCGATAAACTCATCTTT. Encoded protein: CACALWGYTDKLIF.